This T cell receptor beta chain came from a study of cytomegalovirus exposure and HLA in healthy donors. Study-wide context: In an early release, HLA-typed donors contributed some 82 million unique TCR sequences.

This clone was detected only once. Its antigen is currently unknown. After removal of 5 bases from V and 4 bases from J, the junction contained 12 bases not matched to a gene. The germline gives CDR1 SGHTS, CDR2 YDEGEE. The CDR3 is 16 amino acids. General study points: Rare TCR sequences predominated, though certain public TCRs were found in many donors.

PCR used 60 Vbeta primers and 13 Jbeta primers. Assay: immunoSEQ multiplex PCR; the TCRdb copy retains only in-frame clones and omits some. The sample has over 110,000 clones; 75% to 85% are singletons. The sample comprised PBMCs. This sequence was found in a woman aged 35 to 49 in good health and CMV-seropositive. The V call is TRBV5-8, the J call TRBJ2-3, with TRBD2 identical over 8 bases. CDR3 region: CASSTFVSGKSDTQYF. CDR3 sequence (DNA): TGTGCCAGCAGTACTTTTGTTAGCGGGAAGTCAGATACGCAGTATTTT.